The clone carrying this T cell receptor beta chain occurred many times. This CDR3 region has 12 residues. V lost 3 bases, J lost 1 base, and 3 bases lay in between. The germline gives CDR1 ENHRY, CDR2 SYGVKD. Each CDR3 protein is one row after TCRdb ran MiXCR on the RT-PCR reads. The table has fewer than 800,000 distinct CDR3 sequences, 14% seen once. The V call is TRBV10-3, the J call TRBJ2-5; D not certain. Material for sequencing was memory CD4+ T cells from blood. The sequence derives from a female donor in good health, serving as a healthy control. CDR3 nucleotide sequence: TGTGCCATCAGTGAAAGCCAAGAGACCCAGTACTTC. Protein: CAISESQETQYF.